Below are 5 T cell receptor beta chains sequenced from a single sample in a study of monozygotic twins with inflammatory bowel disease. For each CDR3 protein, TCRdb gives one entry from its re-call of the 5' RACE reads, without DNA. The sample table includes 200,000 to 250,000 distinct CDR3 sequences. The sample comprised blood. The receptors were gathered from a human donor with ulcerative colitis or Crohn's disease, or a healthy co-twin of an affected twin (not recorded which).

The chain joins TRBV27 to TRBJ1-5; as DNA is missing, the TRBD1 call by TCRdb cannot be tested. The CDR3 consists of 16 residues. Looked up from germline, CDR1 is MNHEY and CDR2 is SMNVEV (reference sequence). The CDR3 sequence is CASSPYTGGGNQPQHF.

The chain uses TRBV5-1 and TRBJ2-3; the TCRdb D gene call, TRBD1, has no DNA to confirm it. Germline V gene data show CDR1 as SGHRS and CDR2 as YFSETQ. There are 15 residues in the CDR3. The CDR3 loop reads CASSLGDRHTDTQYF.

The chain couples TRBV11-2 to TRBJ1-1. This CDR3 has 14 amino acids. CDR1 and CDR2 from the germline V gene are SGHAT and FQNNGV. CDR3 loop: CASSLGAVNTEAFF.

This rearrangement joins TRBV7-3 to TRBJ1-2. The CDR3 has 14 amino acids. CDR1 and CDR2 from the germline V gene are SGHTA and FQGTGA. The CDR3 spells CASGPTVRSNGYTF.

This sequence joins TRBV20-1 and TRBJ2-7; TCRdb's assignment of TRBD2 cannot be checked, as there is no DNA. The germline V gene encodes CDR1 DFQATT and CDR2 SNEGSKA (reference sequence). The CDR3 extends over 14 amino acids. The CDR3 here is CSAHRTSGGGEQYF.